This TCR beta chain comes out of a study of blood T cell repertoires in COVID-19. About the study: PBMCs, B-cell-depleted T cells, or T cells provided the cDNA or gDNA that made up the material.

Per the original methods: Reference gene primers were amplified, and this amplification served to estimate nucleated cell counts. This table comes from immunoSEQ multiplex PCR, and its TCRdb copy is limited to in-frame clones, with some not included. For V, J and clone size, that table is used; D and trimming come from the DNA. The data hold about 71,000 clones, with 82% observed a single time. The receptor comes from a woman older than 75 with acute or convalescent COVID-19. Sequencing input: peripheral blood.

CDR3 DNA: TGTGCCAGCAGCCCCCCTGGACTAGCGGGCAACTACGAGCAGTACTTC. Encoded protein: CASSPPGLAGNYEQYF. The chain carries TRBV5-4 and TRBJ2-7; 11 bases match TRBD2. With 4 bases clipped from V and 3 bases from J, the junction kept 9 bases outside the gene matches. The CDR3 consists of 16 residues. Germline V CDR1 and CDR2: SGHNT, YYREEE (reference sequence).